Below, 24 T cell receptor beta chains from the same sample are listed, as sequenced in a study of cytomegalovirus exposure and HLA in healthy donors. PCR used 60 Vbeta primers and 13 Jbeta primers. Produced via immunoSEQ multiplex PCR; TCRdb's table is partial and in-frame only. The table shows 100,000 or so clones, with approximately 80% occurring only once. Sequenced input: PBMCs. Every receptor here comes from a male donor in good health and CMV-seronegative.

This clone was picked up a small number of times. The CDR3 loop reads CASSVESGLGEQYF. The CDR3 DNA follows: TGTGCCAGCAGCGTAGAGTCAGGGCTGGGGGAGCAGTACTTC. This chain links TRBV9 with TRBJ2-7; D is possibly TRBD1 (5 bases). Trimming cost V 0 bases and J 7 bases, with 14 bases left between them. Germline V lookup: CDR1 SGDLS, CDR2 YYNGEE. The CDR3 runs 14 residues.

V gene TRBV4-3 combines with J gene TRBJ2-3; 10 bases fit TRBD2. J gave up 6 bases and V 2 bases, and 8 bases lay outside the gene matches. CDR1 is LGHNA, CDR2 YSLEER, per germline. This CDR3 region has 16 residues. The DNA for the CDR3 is TGCGCCAGCAGCCAATGGACTAGCGGTAAGGCGGATACGCAGTATTTT. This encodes CASSQWTSGKADTQYF.

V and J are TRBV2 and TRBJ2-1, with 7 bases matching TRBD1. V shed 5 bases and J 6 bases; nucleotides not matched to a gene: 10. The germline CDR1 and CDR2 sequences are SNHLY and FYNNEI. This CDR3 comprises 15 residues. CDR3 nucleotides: TGTGCCAGCAGTCCCAGGGGGACGGGACCCAATGAGCAGTTCTTC. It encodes CASSPRGTGPNEQFF. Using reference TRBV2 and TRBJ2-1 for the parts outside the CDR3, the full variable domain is EPEVTQTPSHQVTQMGQEVILRCVPISNHLYFYWYRQILGQKVEFLVSFYNNEISEKSEIFDDQFSVERPDGSNFTLKIRSTKLEDSAMYFCASSPRGTGPNEQFFGPGTRLTVL.

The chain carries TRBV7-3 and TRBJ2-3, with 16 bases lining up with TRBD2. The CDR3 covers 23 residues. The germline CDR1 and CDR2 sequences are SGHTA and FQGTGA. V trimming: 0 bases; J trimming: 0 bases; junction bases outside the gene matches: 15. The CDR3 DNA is TGTGCCAGCAGCTTAACAGGGAAAACCGGGACTAGCGGGGGGGAGTTGAGCACAGATACGCAGTATTTT. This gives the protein CASSLTGKTGTSGGELSTDTQYF.

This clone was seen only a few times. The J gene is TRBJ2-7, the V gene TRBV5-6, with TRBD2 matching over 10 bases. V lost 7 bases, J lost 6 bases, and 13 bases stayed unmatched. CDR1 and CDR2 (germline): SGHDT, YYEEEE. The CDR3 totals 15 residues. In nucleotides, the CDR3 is TGTGCCAGCGGAGCGGGAGGGCCAGAGACGGGCGAGCAGTACTTC. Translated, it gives CASGAGGPETGEQYF.

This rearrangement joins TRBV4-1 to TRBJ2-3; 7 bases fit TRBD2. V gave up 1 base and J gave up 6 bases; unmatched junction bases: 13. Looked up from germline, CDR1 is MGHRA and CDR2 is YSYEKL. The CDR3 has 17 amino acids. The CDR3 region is CASSQVGIVYGGDTQYF. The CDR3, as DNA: TGCGCCAGCAGCCAAGTTGGTATAGTATACGGGGGGGATACGCAGTATTTT.

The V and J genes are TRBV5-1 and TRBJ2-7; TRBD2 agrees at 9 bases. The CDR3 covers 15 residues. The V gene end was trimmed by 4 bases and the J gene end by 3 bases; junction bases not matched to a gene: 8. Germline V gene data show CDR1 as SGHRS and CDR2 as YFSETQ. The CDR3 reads CASSATSGAYYEQYF. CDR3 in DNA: TGCGCCAGCAGCGCGACTAGCGGAGCCTACTACGAGCAGTACTTC. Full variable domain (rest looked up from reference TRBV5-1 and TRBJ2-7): KAGVTQTPRYLIKTRGQQVTLSCSPISGHRSVSWYQQTPGQGLQFLFEYFSETQRNKGNFPGRFSGRQFSNSRSEMNVSTLELGDSALYLCASSATSGAYYEQYFGPGTRLTVT.

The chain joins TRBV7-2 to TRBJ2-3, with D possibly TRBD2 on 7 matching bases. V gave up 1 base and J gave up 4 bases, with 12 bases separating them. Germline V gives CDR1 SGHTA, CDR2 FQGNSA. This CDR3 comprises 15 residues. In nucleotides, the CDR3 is TGTGCCAGCAGCTTAGTTGCGGGGGCGGCAGATACGCAGTATTTT. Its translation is CASSLVAGAADTQYF.

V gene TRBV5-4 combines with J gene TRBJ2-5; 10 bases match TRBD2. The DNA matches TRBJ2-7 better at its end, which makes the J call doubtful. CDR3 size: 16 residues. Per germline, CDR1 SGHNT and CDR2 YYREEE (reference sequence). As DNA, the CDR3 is TGTGCCAGCAGCCCTGGTCAGCGGGGGGGACCCTACGAGCAGTACTTC. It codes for CASSPGQRGGPYEQYF.

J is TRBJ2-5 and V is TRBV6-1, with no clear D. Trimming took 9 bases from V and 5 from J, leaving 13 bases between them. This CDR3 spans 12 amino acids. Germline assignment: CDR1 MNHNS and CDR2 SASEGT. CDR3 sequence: CASSSPGETQYF. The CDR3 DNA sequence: TGTGCCAGTTCCTCCCCCGGGGAGACCCAGTACTTC.

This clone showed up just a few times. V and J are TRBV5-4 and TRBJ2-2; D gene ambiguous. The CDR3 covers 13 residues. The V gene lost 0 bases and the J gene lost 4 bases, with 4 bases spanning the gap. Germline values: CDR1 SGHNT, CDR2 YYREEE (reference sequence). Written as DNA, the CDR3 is TGTGCCAGCAGCTTGGACTCCACCGGGGAGCTGTTTTTT. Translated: CASSLDSTGELFF.

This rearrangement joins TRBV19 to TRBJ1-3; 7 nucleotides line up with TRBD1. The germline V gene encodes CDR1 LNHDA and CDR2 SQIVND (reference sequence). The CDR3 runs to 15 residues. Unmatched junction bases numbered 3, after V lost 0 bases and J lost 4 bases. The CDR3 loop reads CASSIDPGGGNTIYF. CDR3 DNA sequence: TGTGCCAGTAGTATAGATCCAGGGGGAGGAAACACCATATATTTT.

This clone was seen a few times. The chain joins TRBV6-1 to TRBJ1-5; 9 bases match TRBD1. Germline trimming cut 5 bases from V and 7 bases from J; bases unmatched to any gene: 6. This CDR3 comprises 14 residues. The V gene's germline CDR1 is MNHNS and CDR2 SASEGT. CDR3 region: CASSTTGGYQPQHF. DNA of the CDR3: TGTGCCAGCAGTACCACAGGGGGCTACCAGCCCCAGCATTTT.

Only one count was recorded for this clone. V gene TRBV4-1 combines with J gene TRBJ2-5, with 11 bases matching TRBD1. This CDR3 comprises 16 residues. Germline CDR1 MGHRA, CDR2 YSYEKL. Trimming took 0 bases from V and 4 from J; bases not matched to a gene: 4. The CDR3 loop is CASSQDRGTGGETQYF. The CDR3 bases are TGCGCCAGCAGCCAAGATAGAGGGACAGGGGGAGAGACCCAGTACTTC.

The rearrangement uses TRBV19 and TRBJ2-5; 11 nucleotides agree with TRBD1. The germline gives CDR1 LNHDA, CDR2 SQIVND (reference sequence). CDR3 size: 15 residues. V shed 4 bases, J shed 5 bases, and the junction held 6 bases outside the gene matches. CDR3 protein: CASSRDRGGTETQYF. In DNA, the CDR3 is TGTGCCAGTAGTAGGGACAGGGGGGGGACGGAGACCCAGTACTTC.

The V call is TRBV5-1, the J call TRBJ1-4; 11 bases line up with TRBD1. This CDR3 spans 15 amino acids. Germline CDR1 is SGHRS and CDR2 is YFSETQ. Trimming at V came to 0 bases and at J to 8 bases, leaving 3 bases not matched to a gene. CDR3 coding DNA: TGCGCCAGCAGCTTGGCGGACAGGGGGCGAGAAAAACTGTTTTTT. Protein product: CASSLADRGREKLFF.

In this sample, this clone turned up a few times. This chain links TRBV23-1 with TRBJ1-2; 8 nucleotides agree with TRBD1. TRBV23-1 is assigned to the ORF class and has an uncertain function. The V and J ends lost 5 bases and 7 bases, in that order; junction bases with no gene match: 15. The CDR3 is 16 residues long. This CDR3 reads CASSCIGAGGCGGYTF. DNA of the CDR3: TGCGCCAGCAGTTGTATCGGAGCAGGGGGCTGTGGTGGCTACACCTTC.

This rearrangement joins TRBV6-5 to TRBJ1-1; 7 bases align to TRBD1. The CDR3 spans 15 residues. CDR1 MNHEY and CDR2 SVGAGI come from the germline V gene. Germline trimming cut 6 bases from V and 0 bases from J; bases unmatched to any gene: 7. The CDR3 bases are TGTGCCAGCAGACGGACAGGACGCATGAACACTGAAGCTTTCTTT. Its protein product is CASRRTGRMNTEAFF.

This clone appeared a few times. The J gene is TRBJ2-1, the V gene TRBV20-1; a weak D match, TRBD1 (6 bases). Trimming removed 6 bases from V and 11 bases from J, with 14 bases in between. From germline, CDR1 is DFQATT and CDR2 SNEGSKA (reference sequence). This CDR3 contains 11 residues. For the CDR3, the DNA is TGCAGTGCGAGGGGGACGGGGAAGCAGTTCTTC. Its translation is CSARGTGKQFF.

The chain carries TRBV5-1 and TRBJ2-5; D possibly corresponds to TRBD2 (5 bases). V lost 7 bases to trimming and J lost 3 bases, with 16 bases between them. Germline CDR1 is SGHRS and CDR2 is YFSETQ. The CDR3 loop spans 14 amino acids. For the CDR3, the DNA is TGCGCCAGCCCTACCACGGGAAGGAAAGAGACCCAGTACTTC. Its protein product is CASPTTGRKETQYF.

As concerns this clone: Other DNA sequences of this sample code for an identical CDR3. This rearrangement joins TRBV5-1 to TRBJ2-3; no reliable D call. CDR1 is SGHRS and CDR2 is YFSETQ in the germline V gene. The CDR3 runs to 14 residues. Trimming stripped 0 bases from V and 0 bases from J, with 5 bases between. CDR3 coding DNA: TGCGCCAGCAGCTTGGGCCAGAGCACAGATACGCAGTATTTT. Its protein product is CASSLGQSTDTQYF.

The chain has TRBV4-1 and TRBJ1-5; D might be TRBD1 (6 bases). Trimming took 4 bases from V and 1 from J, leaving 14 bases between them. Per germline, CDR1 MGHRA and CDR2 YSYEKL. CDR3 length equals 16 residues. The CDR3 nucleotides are TGCGCCAGCAGCCCAAAAGGGGGGGGAAGCAATCAGCCCCAGCATTTT. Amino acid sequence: CASSPKGGGSNQPQHF.

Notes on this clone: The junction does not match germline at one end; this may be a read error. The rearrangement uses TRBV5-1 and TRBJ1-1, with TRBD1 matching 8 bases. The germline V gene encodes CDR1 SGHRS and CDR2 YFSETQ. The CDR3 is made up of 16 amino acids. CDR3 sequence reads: CASSSAGAGGGTEAFF. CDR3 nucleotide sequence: TGTGCCAGCAGCTCAGCTGGAGCAGGGGGCGGAACTGAAGCTTTCTTT. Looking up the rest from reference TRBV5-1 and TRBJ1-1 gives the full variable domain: KAGVTQTPRYLIKTRGQQVTLSCSPISGHRSVSWYQQTPGQGLQFLFEYFSETQRNKGNFPGRFSGRQFSNSRSEMNVSTLELGDSALYLCASSSAGAGGGTEAFFGQGTRLTVV.

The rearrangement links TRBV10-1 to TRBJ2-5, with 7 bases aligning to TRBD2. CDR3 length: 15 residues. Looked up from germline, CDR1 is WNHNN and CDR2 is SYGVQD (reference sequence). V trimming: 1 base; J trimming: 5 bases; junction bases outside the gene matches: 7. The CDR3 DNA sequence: TGCGCCAGCAGTGAGTGGGGCGGGAGAGACGAGACCCAGTACTTC. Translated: CASSEWGGRDETQYF.